This passage covers 27 T cell receptor beta chains from one sample sequenced in a study of post-analysis software for immune sequencing data. Included in the TCR beta cDNA libraries were unique molecular identifiers. TCRdb called the PCR reads again in MiXCR, with one record for every CDR3 protein. The data contain 750,000 to 900,000 distinct CDR3 sequences, around 42% of them seen just once; the ten biggest clones take up 4.9%. Study conclusions and caveats: Roughly 5 TRBV segments, TRBV5-6, TRBV5-1 and TRBV20-1 among them, were found more frequent in patients than controls.

These receptors' antigens are unknown. The specimen sequenced was blood. These receptors were taken from a girl aged 5 to 17 with multiple sclerosis.

This clonotype was seen repeatedly, ten times or more. The chain employs TRBV13 and TRBJ2-3; D remains ambiguous. From germline, CDR1 is PRHDT and CDR2 FYEKMQ (reference sequence). The CDR3 sequence is 12 residues long. V was cut by 2 bases and J by 4 bases, with 4 bases left in between. The CDR3 region is CASSLRPDTQYF. The CDR3 bases are TGTGCCAGCAGCTTACGGCCAGATACGCAGTATTTT.

This chain links TRBV20-1 with TRBJ2-1, with TRBD2 matching over 11 bases. Germline CDR1 reads DFQATT; CDR2 reads SNEGSKA (reference sequence). Trimming at V came to 2 bases and at J to 6 bases, leaving 12 bases not matched to a gene. The CDR3 loop spans 17 amino acids. CDR3 DNA: TGCAGTGCTAGATACTGGTCGCAGACTAGCGGGATCAATGAGCAGTTCTTC. Translation: CSARYWSQTSGINEQFF.

The chain links TRBV18 to TRBJ2-7; a possible D gene is TRBD2 (5 bases). Germline V gene data show CDR1 as KGHSH and CDR2 as LQKENI. This CDR3 contains 13 residues. The V gene lost 3 bases and the J gene lost 2 bases, with 8 bases spanning the gap. Written as DNA, the CDR3 is TGTGCCAGCTCACCCGGGATTGCCTACGAGCAGTACTTC. Its translation: CASSPGIAYEQYF.

This sequence joins TRBV24-1 and TRBJ2-1; 12 bases are a match to TRBD2. Per germline, CDR1 KGHDR and CDR2 SFDVKD. V was clipped by 6 bases and J by 8 bases; unmatched bases: 10. The CDR3 consists of 16 residues. The CDR3 loop reads CATSPGLAGKEDEQFF. In DNA form, the CDR3 reads TGTGCCACCAGTCCCGGACTAGCGGGAAAGGAGGATGAGCAGTTCTTC.

This clonotype was seen a single time. The chain is built from TRBV12-3 or TRBV12-4 and TRBJ2-5, with D perhaps matching TRBD2 (5 bases). This CDR3 spans 14 amino acids. V lost 6 bases, J lost 5 bases, and 16 bases lay in between. DNA of the CDR3: TGTGCCAGCAGCTCCGGACTGTCCGAGGAGACCCAGTACTTC. This translates into CASSSGLSEETQYF.

The gene calls are TRBV6-5 and TRBJ1-4; tentatively, D is TRBD1 (6 bases). V was cut by 0 bases and J by 2 bases, with 19 bases left in between. The length of the CDR3 is 19 residues. Germline V gene lookup returns CDR1 MNHEY and CDR2 SVGAGI. CDR3 bases: TGTGCCAGCAGTTACTCGATCGGAGGGGGGAGTTTCACTAATGAAAAACTGTTTTTT. Translated, it gives CASSYSIGGGSFTNEKLFF.

This clonotype was picked up many times. This chain connects TRBV20-1 to TRBJ2-3, with 8 bases that match TRBD2. The trim removed 0 bases at V and 5 bases at J, leaving 4 bases unmatched. CDR3 length: 14 amino acids. Germline CDR1 is DFQATT and CDR2 is SNEGSKA (reference sequence). CDR3 protein: CSARDSGRGDTQYF. The CDR3 DNA follows: TGCAGTGCTAGAGATTCCGGGAGGGGAGATACGCAGTATTTT.

This clonotype turned up a few times. This chain uses TRBV6-2 or TRBV6-3 with TRBJ2-7; D is ambiguous. The CDR3 spans 13 residues. Germline V gene lookup returns CDR1 MNHEY and CDR2 SVGEGT. The ends were cut back, 5 bases at V and 2 bases at J, with 10 bases in the middle. CDR3 residues: CASSTPLTYEQYF. CDR3 in DNA: TGTGCCAGCAGTACCCCCTTGACCTACGAGCAGTACTTC.

V usage is TRBV12-3 or TRBV12-4 and J usage is TRBJ2-3, with D uncertain. The CDR3 loop spans 14 amino acids. V lost 7 bases and J 0 bases, leaving 11 bases between the germline ends. CDR3 in DNA: TGTGCCAGCAAGGCAGACGGAAGCACAGATACGCAGTATTTT. It yields the protein CASKADGSTDTQYF.

CDR3: CASSQGQGQPGEQYF. In DNA form, the CDR3 reads TGCGCCAGCAGCCAAGGCCAGGGGCAGCCGGGCGAGCAGTACTTC. V and J are TRBV4-3 and TRBJ2-4, with D perhaps TRBD1 (6 bases). The J call may not be correct, given that the DNA end is closer to TRBJ2-7. This CDR3 has 15 residues. Per germline, CDR1 LGHNA and CDR2 YSLEER.

In its sample, this clonotype was seen a few times. Here the CDR3 DNA reads TGTGCCAGCAGCTTAAATTCGGGTGGCTCTGGGGCCAACGTCCTGACTTTC. Encoded protein: CASSLNSGGSGANVLTF. The rearrangement joins TRBV7-3 to TRBJ2-6; the D is unclear. V was trimmed by 1 base and J by 0 bases, leaving 10 bases between them. CDR3 length equals 17 residues. Per germline, CDR1 SGHTA and CDR2 FQGTGA. The variable domain in full, completed from reference TRBV7-3 and TRBJ2-6, reads GAGVSQTPSNKVTEKGKYVELRCDPISGHTALYWYRQSLGQGPEFLIYFQGTGAADDSGLPNDRFFAVRPEGSVSTLKIQRTERGDSAVYLCASSLNSGGSGANVLTFGAGSRLTVL.

The chain employs TRBV7-8 and TRBJ2-1; 7 bases map to TRBD2. The CDR3 is 16 amino acids. CDR1 and CDR2 from the germline V gene are SGHVS and FQNEAQ. V was pared by 4 bases and J by 0 bases, with 6 bases of the junction left unmatched. This chain's CDR3 is CASSSGLEHSYNEQFF. Written as DNA, the CDR3 is TGTGCCAGCAGCTCCGGACTAGAGCACTCCTACAATGAGCAGTTCTTC.

This chain connects TRBV5-1 to TRBJ2-1; 16 bases align to TRBD2. Germline CDR1 SGHRS, CDR2 YFSETQ. The CDR3 has 17 residues. With V trimmed by 4 bases and J by 6 bases, 7 bases remained unmatched. CDR3 amino acids: CASSVPGLAGGLNEQFF. CDR3 sequence (DNA): TGCGCCAGCAGCGTCCCGGGACTAGCGGGAGGGCTCAATGAGCAGTTCTTC.

This clonotype occurred a few times. The V and J genes are TRBV20-1 and TRBJ2-7, with D perhaps TRBD1 (6 bases). The V gene lost 6 bases and the J gene lost 4 bases, with 13 bases spanning the gap. The germline V gene encodes CDR1 DFQATT and CDR2 SNEGSKA (reference sequence). The CDR3 sequence is 12 residues long. The CDR3 DNA is TGCAGTGCCCAAGACAGGCTGTACGAGCAGTACTTC. Translated, it gives CSAQDRLYEQYF.

The V call is TRBV4-3, the J call TRBJ2-3, with TRBD1 matching 7 bases. Germline V gene data show CDR1 as LGHNA and CDR2 as YSLEER. CDR3 size: 14 residues. The V segment lost 6 bases and the J segment 4 bases; nucleotides outside the gene matches: 7. CDR3 sequence: CASRGDSTADTQYF. The CDR3 nucleotides read TGCGCCAGCAGAGGGGACAGCACGGCAGATACGCAGTATTTT.

The CDR3 bases are TGTGCCAGCAGCCCCGGGGCTAGCGGGAGGGCCCATGAGCAGTTCTTC. This sequence encodes CASSPGASGRAHEQFF. The chain recombines TRBV9 with TRBJ2-5; 12 bases map to TRBD2. The DNA end is a closer match to TRBJ2-1, so the J assignment may be wrong. CDR3 length: 16 amino acids. Germline CDR1 and CDR2: SGDLS and YYNGEE.

This clonotype was seen repeatedly, ten times or more. V is TRBV20-1 and J is TRBJ2-7, with 12 bases that match TRBD2. Looked up from germline, CDR1 is DFQATT and CDR2 is SNEGSKA (reference sequence). This CDR3 contains 15 residues. V trimming: 4 bases; J trimming: 6 bases; junction bases outside the gene matches: 10. The CDR3 nucleotides are TGCAGTGCTATCAATATACTAGCGGGAGGATTCGAGCAGTACTTC. Protein product: CSAINILAGGFEQYF.

This clonotype was detected a few times. This rearrangement joins TRBV29-1 to TRBJ2-7; D possibly corresponds to TRBD1 (6 bases). The CDR3 is made up of 12 amino acids. In germline, CDR1 is SQVTM, CDR2 ANQGSEA. The V and J ends lost 7 bases and 4 bases respectively, with 14 bases between them. CDR3 amino acids: CSAAITGYEQYF. The CDR3 DNA follows: TGCAGCGCCGCCATTACAGGGTACGAGCAGTACTTC.

The V call is TRBV5-1, the J call TRBJ2-3, with 14 bases aligning to TRBD2. Looked up from germline, CDR1 is SGHRS and CDR2 is YFSETQ. Unmatched junction bases numbered 11, after V lost 4 bases and J lost 13 bases. This CDR3 region has 15 residues. This chain's CDR3 is CASSPGLAGEGVKYF. Written as DNA, the CDR3 is TGCGCCAGCAGCCCGGGACTAGCGGGAGAGGGAGTGAAGTATTTT.

The CDR3, as DNA: TGCAGTGCTAGAGAGGACCCGAATTTTGAGCAGTTCTTC. It is translated as CSAREDPNFEQFF. The chain is built from TRBV20-1 and TRBJ2-1; no clear D gene. This CDR3 spans 13 amino acids. Trimming stripped 0 bases from V and 9 bases from J, with 12 bases between. Germline lookup yields CDR1 DFQATT and CDR2 SNEGSKA (reference sequence).

This clonotype was counted only a few times. This chain links TRBV6-5 with TRBJ2-7; D gene ambiguous. Per germline, CDR1 MNHEY and CDR2 SVGAGI. V lost 8 bases and J lost 5, with 10 bases in between. The CDR3 extends over 11 amino acids. DNA of the CDR3: TGTGCCAGCGGCCGGCAGAACGAGCAGTACTTC. It translates to CASGRQNEQYF.

The chain uses TRBV24-1 and TRBJ2-4; D perhaps matches TRBD1 (6 bases). Trimming took 5 bases from V and 7 from J, leaving 8 bases between them. CDR3 length: 12 residues. Germline-derived CDR1 and CDR2 are KGHDR and SFDVKD. The CDR3 reads CATSAGANIQYF. The CDR3 DNA reads as TGTGCCACCAGTGCAGGGGCCAACATTCAGTACTTC.

The rearrangement joins TRBV28 to TRBJ2-7; the D is unclear. CDR1 and CDR2 from the germline V gene are MDHEN and SYDVKM. Trimming took off 7 bases at V and 3 bases at J, with 10 bases between the two ends. There are 12 residues in the CDR3. The CDR3: CASKEAGYEQYF. For the CDR3, the DNA is TGTGCCAGCAAGGAAGCAGGCTACGAGCAGTACTTC.

CDR3 coding DNA: TGTGCCAGCAGCCCCTGGGACAGGGGTCGTCAAGCTTTCTTT. Its translation: CASSPWDRGRQAFF. The chain recombines TRBV3-1 with TRBJ1-1; TRBD1 matches 10 bases. CDR3 length: 14 residues. V was clipped by 4 bases and J by 9 bases; unmatched bases: 8. The germline V gene has CDR1 LGHDT and CDR2 YNNKEL (reference sequence).

In its sample, this clonotype was seen a few times. The chain couples TRBV7-9 to TRBJ2-3; D unclear. Trimming removed 4 bases at V and 4 bases at J, with 27 bases between. Germline V lookup: CDR1 SEHNR, CDR2 FQNEAQ (reference sequence). The CDR3 contains 19 residues. CDR3 protein: CASSSPMTRHDRGADTQYF. For the CDR3, the DNA is TGTGCCAGCAGCTCACCAATGACCCGACACGACCGAGGCGCAGATACGCAGTATTTT. The whole variable domain, filled in from reference TRBV7-9 and TRBJ2-3, reads DTGVSQNPRHKITKRGQNVTFRCDPISEHNRLYWYRQTLGQGPEFLTYFQNEAQLEKSRLLSDRFSAERPKGSFSTLEIQRTEQGDSAMYLCASSSPMTRHDRGADTQYFGPGTRLTVL.

The chain uses TRBV29-1 and TRBJ1-1, with D uncertain. The CDR3 has 13 amino acids. Trimming left V 1 base short and J 0 bases short, with 6 bases between. From germline, CDR1 is SQVTM and CDR2 ANQGSEA. In nucleotides, the CDR3 is TGCAGCGTTGAAGCCTATCTGAACACTGAAGCTTTCTTT. This codes for CSVEAYLNTEAFF.

This chain links TRBV27 with TRBJ2-2; 8 bases line up with TRBD2. CDR1 and CDR2 (germline): MNHEY, SMNVEV (reference sequence). Unmatched junction bases numbered 4, after V lost 4 bases and J lost 6 bases. This CDR3 is built from 14 residues. The CDR3 is CASSSGLEPGELFF. The DNA of the CDR3 is TGTGCCAGCAGTTCGGGACTAGAACCCGGGGAGCTGTTTTTT.